A selection of T cell receptor beta chains follows, all from one sample in a study of early T cells in non-severe SARS-CoV-2 infection. From the 5' RACE reads, TCRdb called clonotypes with MiXCR, one entry per CDR3 protein. The repertoire holds around 89,000 distinct CDR3 sequences, roughly 14% seen once, with 0.58% in the top ten. Sequencing used whole blood. Receptors originate from an adult who was a healthcare worker with PCR-confirmed SARS-CoV-2 infection or an uninfected control (not recorded which). The CDR3 runs from the conserved cysteine through the conserved F or W. The order of the fields is V gene, D gene, J gene, clone size, CDR3 DNA, CDR3 protein. A D gene is named only where the DNA matches it firmly. Size is stated for part of the rows, as once, few or many counts, or as a class when the clone is expanded.

V: TRBV15; D: NA; J: TRBJ1-5; size: few; DNA: TGTGCCACCAGCAGAGGGGCCAGCAATCAGCCCCAGCATTTT; CDR3: CATSRGASNQPQHF
V: TRBV6-1; D: NA; J: TRBJ1-5; size: many; DNA: TGTGCCAGCAGTGAAGCGTCAGGGAGCAATCAGCCCCAGCATTTT; CDR3: CASSEASGSNQPQHF
V: TRBV10-3; D: NA; J: TRBJ1-2; size: few; DNA: TGTGCCACCAAGCTAGGGGTTAGTAACTATGGCTACACCTTC; CDR3: CATKLGVSNYGYTF
V: TRBV12-3/TRBV12-4; D: TRBD1; J: TRBJ1-2; size: many; DNA: TGTGCCAGCAGTCCCCGCAGGGGGTCAGATGGCTACACCTTC; CDR3: CASSPRRGSDGYTF
V: TRBV7-8; D: TRBD2; J: TRBJ2-5; size: few; DNA: TGTGCCAGCAGCTTTAGCGGGACAAAACAAGAGACCCAGTACTTC; CDR3: CASSFSGTKQETQYF
V: TRBV3-1; D: NA; J: TRBJ2-1; size: few; DNA: TGTGCCAGCAGCCAAGAGACAGGGCAGTTCTTC; CDR3: CASSQETGQFF
V: TRBV6-5; D: NA; J: TRBJ1-5; size: NA; DNA: TGTGCCAGCAGATCCCGACAGGATCAGCCCCAGCATTTT; CDR3: CASRSRQDQPQHF
V: TRBV12-3/TRBV12-4; D: NA; J: TRBJ2-5; size: NA; DNA: TGTGCCAGCAGCCATCCTGGGGGTAAAGAGACCCAGTACTTC; CDR3: CASSHPGGKETQYF
V: TRBV12-3/TRBV12-4; D: NA; J: TRBJ1-1; size: many; DNA: TGTGCCAGCACCGTAGGACCCGAGGGTGGAGCTTTCTTT; CDR3: CASTVGPEGGAFF
V: TRBV5-1; D: NA; J: TRBJ1-1; size: many; DNA: TGCGCCAGCAGCTCAAGCGGGGCTGAAGCTTTCTTT; CDR3: CASSSSGAEAFF
V: TRBV29-1; D: NA; J: TRBJ2-1; size: many; DNA: TGCAGCGTTACAAGGGCGGGTGAGCAGTTCTTC; CDR3: CSVTRAGEQFF
V: TRBV27; D: TRBD1; J: TRBJ1-2; size: many; DNA: TGTGCCAGCAGTCTGGGCCCCTTGACAGGGCTGAACTATGGCTACACCTTC; CDR3: CASSLGPLTGLNYGYTF
V: TRBV27; D: NA; J: TRBJ1-2; size: few; DNA: TGTGCCAGCAGACTCTCCGCTACAGTCAACTATGGCTACACCTTC; CDR3: CASRLSATVNYGYTF
V: TRBV11-2; D: NA; J: TRBJ1-1; size: NA; DNA: TGTGCCAGTGGCACACAGATGAACACTGAAGCTTTCTTT; CDR3: CASGTQMNTEAFF
V: TRBV2; D: NA; J: TRBJ2-5; size: NA; DNA: TGTGCCAACCAGAATCTAGAGACCCAGTACTTC; CDR3: CANQNLETQYF
V: TRBV3-1; D: NA; J: TRBJ2-1; size: many; DNA: TGTGCCAGCAGCCAAGTGGGGGGGCCTTCCTACAATGAGCAGTTCTTC; CDR3: CASSQVGGPSYNEQFF
V: TRBV20-1; D: NA; J: TRBJ2-1; size: many; DNA: TGCAGTGCGGTCGGGGGGCGTGGCTACAATGAGCAGTTCTTC; CDR3: CSAVGGRGYNEQFF
V: TRBV30; D: NA; J: TRBJ2-5; size: NA; DNA: TGTGCCTGGAGTACGGACGTGGTGCGGGGCGGAGAGACCCAGTACTTC; CDR3: CAWSTDVVRGGETQYF
V: TRBV6-5; D: NA; J: TRBJ1-1; size: few; DNA: TGTGCCAGCAGTTACTCACAGGGCAGAGGCACTGAAGCTTTCTTT; CDR3: CASSYSQGRGTEAFF
V: TRBV7-2; D: TRBD2; J: TRBJ2-5; size: few; DNA: TGTGCCAGCAGCTTAGTGGCGGGGGATCGTGGCCAGTACTTC; CDR3: CASSLVAGDRGQYF
V: TRBV12-3/TRBV12-4; D: TRBD1; J: TRBJ1-5; size: few; DNA: TGTGCCAGCAGTGATCAGGGGGCGCAGCCCCAGCATTTT; CDR3: CASSDQGAQPQHF
V: TRBV6-1; D: TRBD1; J: TRBJ1-3; size: NA; DNA: TGTGCCAGCAGTGAAGTCAGGGGGCCTGGAAACACCATATATTTT; CDR3: CASSEVRGPGNTIYF
V: TRBV6-5; D: NA; J: TRBJ1-6; size: NA; DNA: TGTGCCAGCAGTTACTCGCGACAGTCAGGACCCCTCCACTTT; CDR3: CASSYSRQSGPLHF
V: TRBV18; D: NA; J: TRBJ2-5; size: NA; DNA: TGTGCCAGCTCACCGGAGGGACAGCGAAAAGAGACCCAGTACTTC; CDR3: CASSPEGQRKETQYF